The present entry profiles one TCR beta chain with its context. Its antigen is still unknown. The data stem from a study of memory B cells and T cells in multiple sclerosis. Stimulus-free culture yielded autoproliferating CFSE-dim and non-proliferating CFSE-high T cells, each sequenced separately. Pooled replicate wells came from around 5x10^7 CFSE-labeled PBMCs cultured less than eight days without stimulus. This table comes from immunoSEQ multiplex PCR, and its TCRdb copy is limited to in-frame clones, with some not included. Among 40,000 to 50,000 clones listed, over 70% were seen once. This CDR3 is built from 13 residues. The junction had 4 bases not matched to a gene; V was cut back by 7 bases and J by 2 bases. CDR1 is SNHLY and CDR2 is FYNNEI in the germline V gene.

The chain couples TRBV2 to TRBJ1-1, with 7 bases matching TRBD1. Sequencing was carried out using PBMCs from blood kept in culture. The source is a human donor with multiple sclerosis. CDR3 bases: TGTGCCAGCACCTGGGACAGAAACACTGAAGCTTTCTTT. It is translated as CASTWDRNTEAFF.